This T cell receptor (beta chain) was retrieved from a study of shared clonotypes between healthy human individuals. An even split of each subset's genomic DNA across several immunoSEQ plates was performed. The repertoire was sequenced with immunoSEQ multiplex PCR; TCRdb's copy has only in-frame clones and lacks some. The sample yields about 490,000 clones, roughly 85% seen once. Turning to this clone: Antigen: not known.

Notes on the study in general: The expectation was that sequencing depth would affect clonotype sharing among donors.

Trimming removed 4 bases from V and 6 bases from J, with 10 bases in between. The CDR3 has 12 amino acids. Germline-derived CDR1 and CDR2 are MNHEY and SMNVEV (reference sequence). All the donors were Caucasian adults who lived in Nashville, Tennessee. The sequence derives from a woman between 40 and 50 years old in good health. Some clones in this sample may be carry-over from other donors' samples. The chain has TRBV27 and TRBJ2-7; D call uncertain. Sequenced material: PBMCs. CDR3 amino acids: CASSSYTAEQYF. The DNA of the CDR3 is TGTGCCAGCAGTTCCTACACGGCCGAGCAGTACTTC.